This passage covers 2 T cell receptor beta chains from one sample sequenced in a study of blood T cell repertoires in COVID-19. The data were produced by immunoSEQ multiplex PCR, yet TCRdb's version contains in-frame clones alone and is incomplete. The profile shows hundreds of thousands of clones, roughly 86% of them singletons. The source material was peripheral blood. These receptor sequences come from a woman aged 45-59 years who had recovered from COVID-19.

The V call is TRBV5-4, the J call TRBJ2-2, with 7 bases that match TRBD2. With V trimmed by 5 bases and J by 1 base, 8 bases remained unmatched. The CDR3 is 16 amino acids. CDR1 is SGHNT and CDR2 is YYREEE in the germline V gene (reference sequence). CDR3 amino acids: CASSPSGFENTGELFF. The CDR3, as DNA: TGTGCCAGCAGTCCTAGCGGATTCGAGAACACCGGGGAGCTGTTTTTT.

The V gene is TRBV5-6, the J gene TRBJ2-7, with 10 nucleotides matching TRBD1. After removal of 4 bases from V and 0 bases from J, the junction contained 7 bases not matched to a gene. The CDR3 has 16 amino acids. CDR1 and CDR2 (germline): SGHDT, YYEEEE. As DNA, the CDR3 is TGTGCCAGCAGCCCAAGAGGGACAGGGGCCTCCTACGAGCAGTACTTC. The encoded protein is CASSPRGTGASYEQYF.